One T cell receptor beta chain is described in this entry. Its target is unknown. This sample was included in a study of PD-1 blockade in mismatch repair-deficient tumors. About the research overall: Enrolled about 2013-2017, patients had progressing, pretreated mismatch repair-deficient cancers of 11 to 13 types. Regarding the study as a whole: Tumor-resident clones, often absent from pretreatment blood, expanded after pembrolizumab and then contracted.

Produced via immunoSEQ multiplex PCR; TCRdb's table is partial and in-frame only. Found here are 75,000 to 80,000 clones, roughly 80% of them singletons; the top ten hold around 5.1%. This CDR3 contains 18 residues. Germline CDR1 and CDR2: MNHEY and SMNVEV (reference sequence). V lost 6 bases, J lost 0 bases, and 18 bases lay in between. Mismatch repair deficiency was confirmed in all patients, by PCR or immunohistochemistry. This rearrangement joins TRBV27 to TRBJ2-6, with D unresolved. The input for sequencing was peripheral blood, taken 44 weeks after starting pembrolizumab. The receptor was derived from an adult with mismatch repair-deficient cancer. CDR3: CASSLPNGHGSGANVLTF. CDR3 in DNA: TGTGCCAGCAGCCTCCCCAACGGTCATGGCTCTGGGGCCAACGTCCTGACTTTC.